The text below deals with one T cell receptor (beta chain). The sample is drawn from a study of blood T cell repertoires in COVID-19. Overall study: The United States, Italy and Spain were the sources of the acute and convalescent COVID-19 samples. PBMCs, B-cell-depleted T cells, or T cells were the source of the cDNA or gDNA that made up the material.

CDR1 is SGHRS and CDR2 is YFSETQ in the germline V gene. V lost 4 bases to trimming and J lost 2 bases; unmatched junction nucleotides: 6. There are 14 residues in the CDR3. Per the study methods: Quantification of nucleated cells was approximated via reference gene primer amplification. Libraries were prepared by immunoSEQ multiplex PCR; TCRdb keeps only in-frame clonotypes and omits some of them. V and J calls and clone size follow that table, whereas D and trimming were derived from the DNA. The repertoire holds 150,000 to 200,000 clones, roughly 91% seen once, with about 4.4% in the top ten. Sequenced: peripheral blood. The TCR comes from a human donor in a cohort sampled during active COVID-19. V is TRBV5-1 and J is TRBJ2-7, with 7 positions matching TRBD2. For the CDR3, the DNA is TGCGCCAGCAGCCTGGCGGGGGATACCTACGAGCAGTACTTC. Its protein product is CASSLAGDTYEQYF.